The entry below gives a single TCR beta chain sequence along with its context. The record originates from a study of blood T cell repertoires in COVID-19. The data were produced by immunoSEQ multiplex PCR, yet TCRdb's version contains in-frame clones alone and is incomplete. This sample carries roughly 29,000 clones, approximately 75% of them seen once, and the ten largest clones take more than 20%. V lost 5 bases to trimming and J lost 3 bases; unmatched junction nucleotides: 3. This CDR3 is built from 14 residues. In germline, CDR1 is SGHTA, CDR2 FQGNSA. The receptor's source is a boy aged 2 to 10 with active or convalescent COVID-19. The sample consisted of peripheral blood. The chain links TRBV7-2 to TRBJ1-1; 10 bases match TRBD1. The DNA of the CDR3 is TGTGCCAGCAGCCTTGGACAGGGGGACACTGAAGCTTTCTTT. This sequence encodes CASSLGQGDTEAFF. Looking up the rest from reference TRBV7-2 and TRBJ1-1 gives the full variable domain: GAGVSQSPSNKVTEKGKDVELRCDPISGHTALYWYRQSLGQGLEFLIYFQGNSAPDKSGLPSDRFSAERTGGSVSTLTIQRTQQEDSAVYLCASSLGQGDTEAFFGQGTRLTVV.